Shown below are 26 T cell receptor beta chains from a single sample sequenced in a study of blood T cell repertoires in COVID-19. Using immunoSEQ multiplex PCR, the repertoire was profiled, and TCRdb retains in-frame clones only, with some absent. Found here are 70,000 to 90,000 clones, about 89% of them singletons; the top ten hold 1% to 1.5%. Sequenced sample: PBMCs or T cells enriched from blood (not recorded which). Receptor source: a woman aged 45-65 years with acute COVID-19.

The chain uses TRBV6-5 and TRBJ1-2; D uncertain. CDR1 is MNHEY and CDR2 is SVGAGI in the germline V gene. This CDR3 is 15 amino acids long. V was pared by 4 bases and J by 8 bases, with 20 bases between. DNA of the CDR3: TGTGCCAGCAGTTTAGGAGGAGGCTACCGACGAGGCTACACCTTC. Its protein product is CASSLGGGYRRGYTF.

This chain connects TRBV24-1 to TRBJ1-4; possible D gene TRBD1, 5 bases. The CDR3 length is 18 residues. Looked up from germline, CDR1 is KGHDR and CDR2 is SFDVKD. V gave up 4 bases and J gave up 8 bases, with 25 bases separating them. The CDR3 loop is CATSDRRLSAYGGEKLFF. The DNA of the CDR3 is TGTGCCACCAGTGACAGGAGACTTTCCGCCTACGGGGGAGAAAAACTGTTTTTT.

The chain links TRBV11-2 to TRBJ2-1; no clear D. Between the trimmed V and J ends, which lost 5 bases and 10 bases, there was a span of 12 bases. The CDR3 totals 12 residues. Germline V gene sequence: CDR1 SGHAT, CDR2 FQNNGV. CDR3 in amino acids: CASSLGVLEQFF. Written as DNA, the CDR3 is TGTGCCAGCAGCCTCGGAGTTTTGGAGCAGTTCTTC.

The V call is TRBV12-3 or TRBV12-4, the J call TRBJ2-1; 7 bases fit TRBD1. The junction had 6 bases not matched to a gene; V was cut back by 4 bases and J by 9 bases. The CDR3 loop spans 13 amino acids. CDR3 sequence reads: CASSSTGVVEQFF. The CDR3 region has the DNA TGTGCCAGCAGTTCTACAGGGGTAGTTGAGCAGTTCTTC.

As concerns this clone: The junction and the germline gene differ at one end; a read error may be behind it. The chain links TRBV25-1 to TRBJ2-7; TRBD1 agrees at 7 bases. The CDR3 is made up of 12 amino acids. Germline values: CDR1 MGHDK, CDR2 SYGVNS. The CDR3 nucleotides are TGTGCCAGCAGTGGACAGGGAGTCGGTAGGTTCTTC. Its protein is CASSGQGVGRFF.

The rearrangement uses TRBV2 and TRBJ1-2; D might be TRBD1 (5 bases). The CDR3 runs to 11 residues. CDR1 is SNHLY, CDR2 FYNNEI, per germline. Trimming took 6 bases from V and 4 from J, leaving 6 bases between them. The DNA of the CDR3 is TGTGCCAGCAGGGGGCTCTATGGCTACACCTTC. It translates to CASRGLYGYTF. Filled out from reference TRBV2 and TRBJ1-2, the complete variable domain reads EPEVTQTPSHQVTQMGQEVILRCVPISNHLYFYWYRQILGQKVEFLVSFYNNEISEKSEIFDDQFSVERPDGSNFTLKIRSTKLEDSAMYFCASRGLYGYTFGSGTRLTVV.

The chain links TRBV30 to TRBJ2-3; 9 bases agree with TRBD2. Germline V gene lookup returns CDR1 GTSNPN and CDR2 SVGIG (reference sequence). V shed 4 bases and J 2 bases; nucleotides not matched to a gene: 7. The CDR3 totals 15 residues. The CDR3 DNA is TGTGCCTGGACCATTGGACTAGCGCCCACAGATACGCAGTATTTT. This gives the protein CAWTIGLAPTDTQYF.

V gene TRBV5-5 combines with J gene TRBJ1-5; perhaps TRBD1 as D (6 bases). V was clipped by 2 bases and J by 4 bases, with 10 bases between them. The CDR3 length is 14 residues. From germline, CDR1 is SGHKS and CDR2 YYEKEE (reference sequence). Written as DNA, the CDR3 is TGTGCCAGCAGCTTTTCAGGGGAAAATCAGCCCCAGCATTTT. This gives the protein CASSFSGENQPQHF.

This chain uses TRBV9 with TRBJ1-2; 7 bases agree with TRBD1. V was clipped by 0 bases and J by 4 bases; unmatched bases: 6. This CDR3 has 15 residues. Germline assignment: CDR1 SGDLS and CDR2 YYNGEE. The DNA of the CDR3 is TGTGCCAGCAGCGTAGGCGACAGGGCTGGCTATGGCTACACCTTC. Translating it yields CASSVGDRAGYGYTF.

This rearrangement joins TRBV25-1 to TRBJ1-4; 7 positions agree with TRBD1. V dropped 5 bases and J dropped 8; count of bases not matched to a gene: 11. CDR3 size: 15 residues. Per the germline V gene, CDR1 is MGHDK and CDR2 is SYGVNS. CDR3 nucleotides: TGTGCCAGCAGTAATATTAAGGGGGCAGGGGAAAAACTGTTTTTT. Protein product: CASSNIKGAGEKLFF.

This sequence joins TRBV18 and TRBJ1-4, with 8 nucleotides matching TRBD1. CDR1 is KGHSH, CDR2 LQKENI, per germline. V gave up 0 bases and J gave up 7 bases; unmatched junction bases: 7. The CDR3 is made up of 16 amino acids. CDR3 nucleotides: TGTGCCAGCTCACCACCTTGGCAGGGGGCGTTTGAAAAACTGTTTTTT. This encodes CASSPPWQGAFEKLFF.

V usage is TRBV19 and J usage is TRBJ2-1, with 11 bases fitting TRBD1. With 3 bases clipped from V and 2 bases from J, the junction kept 6 bases outside the gene matches. CDR3 length equals 17 residues. CDR1 is LNHDA, CDR2 SQIVND, per germline (reference sequence). The CDR3 reads CASSISGTGGAYNEQFF. The CDR3 DNA reads as TGTGCCAGTAGTATCTCCGGGACAGGGGGGGCCTACAATGAGCAGTTCTTC.

The gene calls are TRBV4-2 and TRBJ1-1, with a possible D match to TRBD1 (5 bases). Trimming took 4 bases from V and 11 from J, leaving 14 bases between them. Germline V gene lookup returns CDR1 LGHNA and CDR2 YNFKEQ. This CDR3 has 12 residues. CDR3 sequence: CASSLPGLGAFF. The CDR3 DNA reads as TGTGCCAGCAGCCTCCCGGGACTGGGGGCTTTCTTT.

This clone appeared once. The CDR3: CASSPSGGYSNQPQHF. CDR3 in DNA: TGTGCCAGCAGTCCCTCAGGGGGCTATAGCAATCAGCCCCAGCATTTT. The chain employs TRBV27 and TRBJ1-5; 8 nucleotides line up with TRBD1. The CDR3 sequence is 16 residues long. Trimming took 5 bases from V and 0 from J; bases not matched to a gene: 6. Looked up from germline, CDR1 is MNHEY and CDR2 is SMNVEV (reference sequence).

The rearrangement joins TRBV11-2 to TRBJ1-1; D might be TRBD1 (6 bases). Germline V gene lookup returns CDR1 SGHAT and CDR2 FQNNGV. Trimming pared 1 base from V and 2 bases from J, leaving 11 bases between. The CDR3 length is 15 residues. The CDR3 DNA reads TGTGCCAGCAGCTTAGTCCGGACAGTTAACACTGAAGCTTTCTTT. It yields the protein CASSLVRTVNTEAFF.

As DNA, the CDR3 is TGTGCCAGCAGCCTACTAGCGGGAGCGTCCTACGAGCAGTACTTC. It specifies CASSLLAGASYEQYF. The chain carries TRBV7-2 and TRBJ2-7, with 11 bases lining up with TRBD2. Germline V CDR1 and CDR2: SGHTA, FQGNSA. The trim removed 5 bases at V and 1 base at J, leaving 4 bases unmatched. The CDR3 runs to 15 residues.

The rearrangement links TRBV30 to TRBJ1-6; 9 bases map to TRBD1. The CDR3 is 18 residues long. After removal of 6 bases from V and 3 bases from J, the junction contained 15 bases not matched to a gene. The germline CDR1 and CDR2 sequences are GTSNPN and SVGIG (reference sequence). The CDR3 here is CACTPGTGREFYNSPLHF. The CDR3 coding sequence is TGTGCCTGCACTCCCGGGACAGGGCGGGAGTTCTATAATTCACCCCTCCACTTT.

This chain joins TRBV6-5 and TRBJ1-6; D not resolved. There are 12 residues in the CDR3. V dropped 6 bases and J dropped 7 bases, with 7 bases sitting between them. The germline gives CDR1 MNHEY, CDR2 SVGAGI. The CDR3 DNA sequence: TGTGCCAGCAGGACAAAAAATTCACCCCTCCACTTT. Protein: CASRTKNSPLHF.

This clone appeared a few times. The rearrangement links TRBV7-7 to TRBJ2-3, with 8 bases lining up with TRBD2. V lost 5 bases and J lost 1; bases outside the gene matches: 8. The germline CDR1 and CDR2 sequences are SSHAT and FNYEAQ (reference sequence). This CDR3 comprises 16 residues. In DNA, the CDR3 is TGTGCCAGCAGCCCGGTTAGCGGGATTGGCACAGATACGCAGTATTTT. It encodes CASSPVSGIGTDTQYF.

This rearrangement joins TRBV18 to TRBJ1-2; possibly TRBD1 for D (5 bases). The CDR3 runs to 13 residues. Germline loops: CDR1 KGHSH, CDR2 LQKENI. Trimming pared 2 bases from V and 8 bases from J, leaving 12 bases between. The CDR3 is CASSPIGAGGYTF. CDR3 in DNA: TGTGCCAGCTCACCAATTGGGGCTGGCGGCTACACCTTC.

The rearrangement uses TRBV9 and TRBJ1-2; 8 bases map to TRBD1. The V segment lost 3 bases and the J segment 5 bases; nucleotides outside the gene matches: 12. The CDR3 has 16 amino acids. CDR1 SGDLS and CDR2 YYNGEE come from the germline V gene. CDR3 sequence reads: CASSAPGGQERYGYTF. For the CDR3, the DNA is TGTGCCAGCAGCGCCCCCGGGGGACAGGAGAGGTATGGCTACACCTTC.

In its sample, this clone was seen a few times. The CDR3 protein is CASSRGQGTSKAQHF. CDR3 DNA sequence: TGTGCCAGCAGCCGCGGACAGGGGACCTCTAAGGCCCAGCATTTT. The chain combines TRBV13 with TRBJ1-5; 9 bases align to TRBD1. This CDR3 is 15 amino acids long. CDR1 and CDR2 (germline): PRHDT, FYEKMQ (reference sequence). Losses at the gene ends were 5 bases for V and 11 bases for J; bases not matched to a gene: 13.

This chain links TRBV19 with TRBJ1-1, with TRBD1 as a possible D gene (6 bases). The germline V gene has CDR1 LNHDA and CDR2 SQIVND (reference sequence). Trimming left V 3 bases short and J 5 bases short, with 16 bases between. CDR3 length: 15 amino acids. The DNA for the CDR3 is TGTGCCAGTAGTATGCCGTACAGGGACGAAACTGAAGCTTTCTTT. It specifies CASSMPYRDETEAFF.

V and J are TRBV11-3 and TRBJ2-3; 12 bases are shared with TRBD2. Germline assignment: CDR1 SGHNT and CDR2 YENEEA. V shed 3 bases and J 2 bases; nucleotides not matched to a gene: 3. CDR3 length: 16 amino acids. CDR3 protein: CASSFRLAGVTDTQYF. The CDR3 DNA reads TGTGCCAGCAGCTTCCGACTAGCGGGAGTCACAGATACGCAGTATTTT.

The rearrangement uses TRBV24-1 and TRBJ2-1, with 11 nucleotides matching TRBD2. The CDR3 contains 18 residues. The V segment lost 2 bases and the J segment 4 bases; nucleotides outside the gene matches: 9. The germline V gene has CDR1 KGHDR and CDR2 SFDVKD. CDR3 sequence reads: CATSDSPSGTSGYNEQFF. Written as DNA, the CDR3 is TGTGCCACCAGTGATTCCCCTTCCGGGACTAGCGGATACAATGAGCAGTTCTTC.

The J gene is TRBJ1-2, the V gene TRBV6-6; D might be TRBD1 (6 bases). The CDR3 is 13 residues long. Trimming stripped 2 bases from V and 6 bases from J, with 10 bases between. Per the germline V gene, CDR1 is MNHNY and CDR2 is SVGAGI (reference sequence). The CDR3 here is CASSYGSGDGYTF. CDR3 nucleotide sequence: TGTGCCAGCAGTTACGGGTCAGGGGATGGCTACACCTTC.